Following are 3 T cell receptor beta chains from one sample sequenced in a study of molecular identifiers for immune sequencing clone quantification. TCRdb recomputed calls from the PCR reads with MiXCR, one row per CDR3 protein. The sample yields fewer than 350,000 distinct CDR3 sequences, 24% seen once. Sequencing was performed on naive CD8+ T cells from blood, with Jurkat cell RNA spiked in. Subset of the sample: FACS-sorted CD8+CD4-CCR7+CD45RA+ naive T cells. The origin of the receptors is a human donor in good health. Some libraries in this study had Jurkat cell RNA spiked in.

This clonotype was recorded at least ten times. The V call is TRBV6-6, the J call TRBJ1-5; D not resolved. From germline, CDR1 is MNHNY and CDR2 SVGAGI (reference sequence). V was trimmed by 2 bases and J by 0 bases, leaving 14 bases between them. The CDR3 consists of 17 residues. In nucleotides, the CDR3 is TGTGCCAGCAGTTACCTAGGTGTCGGATATAGCAATCAGCCCCAGCATTTT. It translates to CASSYLGVGYSNQPQHF.

This clonotype was picked up a small number of times. The chain has TRBV12-3 or TRBV12-4 and TRBJ2-5; 8 bases map to TRBD1. The V and J ends lost 6 bases and 3 bases, in that order; junction bases with no gene match: 9. There are 15 residues in the CDR3. The CDR3 region has the DNA TGTGCCAGCAGGGCGGGACAGGACAGGAAAGAGACCCAGTACTTC. Translation gives CASRAGQDRKETQYF.

V usage is TRBV4-3 and J usage is TRBJ2-1, with 11 bases identical to TRBD2. Germline values: CDR1 LGHNA, CDR2 YSLEER. The CDR3 is made up of 16 amino acids. V lost 1 base and J lost 6; bases outside the gene matches: 5. The chain's CDR3 is CASSQGPSGGCNEQFF. The CDR3 region has the DNA TGCGCCAGCAGCCAAGGTCCTAGCGGGGGGTGCAATGAGCAGTTCTTC.